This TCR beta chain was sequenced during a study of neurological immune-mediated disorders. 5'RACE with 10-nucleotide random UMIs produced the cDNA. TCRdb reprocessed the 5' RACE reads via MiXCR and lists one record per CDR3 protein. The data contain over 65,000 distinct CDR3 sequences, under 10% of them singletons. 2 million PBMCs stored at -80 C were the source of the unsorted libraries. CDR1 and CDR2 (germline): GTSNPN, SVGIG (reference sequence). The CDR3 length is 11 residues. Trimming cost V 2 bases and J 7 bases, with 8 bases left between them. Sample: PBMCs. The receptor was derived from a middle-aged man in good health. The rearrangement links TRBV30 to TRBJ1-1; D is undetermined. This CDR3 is CAWSSKGEAFF. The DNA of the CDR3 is TGTGCCTGGAGTAGTAAAGGTGAAGCTTTCTTT. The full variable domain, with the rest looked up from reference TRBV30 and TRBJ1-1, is SQTIHQWPATLVQPVGSPLSLECTVEGTSNPNLYWYRQAAGRGLQLLFYSVGIGQISSEVPQNLSASRPQDRQFILSSKKLLLSDSGFYLCAWSSKGEAFFGQGTRLTVV.